This record covers a single T cell receptor (beta chain). Source study methods: From reference gene primer amplification, estimates of nucleated cell counts were derived. The assay was immunoSEQ multiplex PCR, and TCRdb's table has in-frame clones only and misses some. That table supplies the V and J calls and clone size; D and trimming were determined from the DNA. The sample shows over 50,000 clones, 70% to 90% of them seen only once. Germline trimming cut 4 bases from V and 9 bases from J; bases unmatched to any gene: 15. Germline assignment: CDR1 SGHRS and CDR2 YFSETQ. The CDR3 has 16 amino acids. This specimen comes from a study of blood T cell repertoires in COVID-19. As for the study in general: Some COVID-19 samples were acute and others convalescent; all came from the United States, Italy and Spain. PBMCs, B-cell-depleted T cells, or T cells provided the cDNA or gDNA that made up the material.

This receptor was identified in a man in his 70s with acute or convalescent COVID-19. J is TRBJ2-1 and V is TRBV5-1; 8 nucleotides agree with TRBD2. Specimen: peripheral blood. The CDR3 nucleotides are TGCGCCAGCAGCCCCCTCGGGGGGGCCTTGGTAGGTGAGCAGTTCTTC. It yields the protein CASSPLGGALVGEQFF.